The sequence of this T cell receptor beta chain was determined in a study of shared clonotypes between healthy human individuals. On sorted subsets, replicate PCRs used approximately 190 ng DNA, or 30,000 or so T cell genomes. In the study's own analysis: For the immunoSEQ data, sequences were junction-only without quality scores, so filtering differed. Here immunoSEQ multiplex PCR was the method, and the copy in TCRdb shows in-frame clones only, minus some. For V, J and clone size, that table is used; D and trimming come from the DNA. The data show around 700,000 clones, 72% seen once. After removal of 4 bases from V and 1 base from J, the junction contained 9 bases not matched to a gene. Germline V gives CDR1 SQVTM, CDR2 ANQGSEA. CDR3 size: 15 residues.

The V gene is TRBV29-1, the J gene TRBJ1-1; 7 bases are a match to TRBD1. The sequence was collected from a woman aged 25 to 39 in good health. The sequencing input was memory CD4+ T cells sorted from blood. Regarding subset: CD45RA-negative fraction. The CDR3 nucleotides read TGCAGCGTTGCTCGAAGGCGACAGGGGAACACTGAAGCTTTCTTT. Translated, it gives CSVARRRQGNTEAFF.